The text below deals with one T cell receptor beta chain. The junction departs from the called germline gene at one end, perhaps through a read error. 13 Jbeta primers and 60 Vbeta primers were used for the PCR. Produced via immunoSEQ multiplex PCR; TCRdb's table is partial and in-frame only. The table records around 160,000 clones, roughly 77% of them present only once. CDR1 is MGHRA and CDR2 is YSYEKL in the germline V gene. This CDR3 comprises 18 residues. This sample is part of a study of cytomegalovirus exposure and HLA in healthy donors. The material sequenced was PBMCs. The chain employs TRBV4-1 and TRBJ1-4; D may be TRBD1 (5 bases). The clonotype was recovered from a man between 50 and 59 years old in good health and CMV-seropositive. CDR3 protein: CASRQDQGLRYLGEKLFF. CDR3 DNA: TGCGCCAGCAGACAAGATCAGGGATTGAGGTACTTGGGCGAAAAACTGTTTTTT.